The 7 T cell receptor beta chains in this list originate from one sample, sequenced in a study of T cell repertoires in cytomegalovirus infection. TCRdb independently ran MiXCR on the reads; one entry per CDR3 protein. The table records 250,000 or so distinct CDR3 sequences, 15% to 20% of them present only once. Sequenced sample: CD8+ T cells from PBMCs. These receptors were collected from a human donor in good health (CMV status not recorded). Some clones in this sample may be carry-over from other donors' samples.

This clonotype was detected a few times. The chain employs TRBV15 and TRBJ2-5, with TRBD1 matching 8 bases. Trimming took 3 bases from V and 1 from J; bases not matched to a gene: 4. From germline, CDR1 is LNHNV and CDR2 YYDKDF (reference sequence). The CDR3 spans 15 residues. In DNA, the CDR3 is TGTGCCACCAGCAGGGACAGGGCCCCCCAAGAGACCCAGTACTTC. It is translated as CATSRDRAPQETQYF.

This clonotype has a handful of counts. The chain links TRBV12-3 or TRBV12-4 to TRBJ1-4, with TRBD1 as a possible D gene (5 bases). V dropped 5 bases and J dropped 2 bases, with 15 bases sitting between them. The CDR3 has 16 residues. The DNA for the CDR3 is TGTGCCAGCAGTACCCGGGACGCGAGTACTAATGAAAAACTGTTTTTT. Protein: CASSTRDASTNEKLFF.

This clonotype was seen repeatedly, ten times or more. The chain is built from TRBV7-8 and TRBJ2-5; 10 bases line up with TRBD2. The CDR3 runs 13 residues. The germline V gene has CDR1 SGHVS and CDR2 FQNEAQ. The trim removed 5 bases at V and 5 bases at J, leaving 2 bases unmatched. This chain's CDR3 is CASSLGLAETQYF. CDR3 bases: TGTGCCAGCAGCCTGGGACTAGCGGAGACCCAGTACTTC.

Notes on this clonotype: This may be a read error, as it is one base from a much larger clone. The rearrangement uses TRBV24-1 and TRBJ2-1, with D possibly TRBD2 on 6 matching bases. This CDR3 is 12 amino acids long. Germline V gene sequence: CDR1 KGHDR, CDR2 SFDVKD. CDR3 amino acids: CAASGRDNEQFF. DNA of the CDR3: TGTGCCGCCAGCGGGCGGGACAATGAGCAGTTCTTC.

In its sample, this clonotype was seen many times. CDR3 sequence: CASSPITGTRVSGELFF. In DNA form, the CDR3 reads TGTGCCAGCAGCCCCATTACCGGGACACGGGTATCCGGGGAGCTGTTTTTT. The chain joins TRBV7-2 to TRBJ2-2; D is perhaps TRBD1 (6 bases). The CDR3 length is 17 residues. Germline CDR1 reads SGHTA; CDR2 reads FQGNSA. The V gene lost 5 bases and the J gene lost 6 bases, with 22 bases spanning the gap.

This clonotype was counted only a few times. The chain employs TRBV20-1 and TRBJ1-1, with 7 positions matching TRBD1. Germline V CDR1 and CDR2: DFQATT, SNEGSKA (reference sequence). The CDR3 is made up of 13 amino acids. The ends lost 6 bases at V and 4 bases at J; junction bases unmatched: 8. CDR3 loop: CSAAQGMRTEAFF. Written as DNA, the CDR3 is TGCAGTGCGGCACAGGGGATGCGCACTGAAGCTTTCTTT.

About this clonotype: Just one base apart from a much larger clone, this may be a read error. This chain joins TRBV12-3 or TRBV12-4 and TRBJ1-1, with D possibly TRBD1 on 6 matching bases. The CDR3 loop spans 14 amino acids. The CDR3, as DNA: TGTACCAGCAGTTTGGAGGGGGTGGGCACTGAAGCTTTCTTT. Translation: CTSSLEGVGTEAFF.